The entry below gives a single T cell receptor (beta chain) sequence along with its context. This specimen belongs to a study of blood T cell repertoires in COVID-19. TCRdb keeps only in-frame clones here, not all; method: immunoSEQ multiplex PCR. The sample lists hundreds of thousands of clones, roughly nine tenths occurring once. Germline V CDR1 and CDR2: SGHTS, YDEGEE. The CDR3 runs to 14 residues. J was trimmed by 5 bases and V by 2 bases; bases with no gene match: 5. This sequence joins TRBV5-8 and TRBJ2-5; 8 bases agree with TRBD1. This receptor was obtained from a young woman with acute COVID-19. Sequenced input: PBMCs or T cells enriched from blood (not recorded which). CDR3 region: CASSLQGVVETQYF. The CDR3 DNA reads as TGTGCCAGCAGCTTACAGGGGGTAGTTGAGACCCAGTACTTC. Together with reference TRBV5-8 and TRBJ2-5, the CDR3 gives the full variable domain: EAGVTQSPTHLIKTRGQQATLRCSPISGHTSVYWYQQALGLGLQFLLWYDEGEERNRGNFPPRFSGRQFPNYSSELNVNALELEDSALYLCASSLQGVVETQYFGPGTRLLVL.